This entry lists 27 T cell receptor beta chains sequenced from one sample in a study of T-cell memory formation after mild COVID-19 (dated by TCRdb to the early 2020s). Library preparation used 5' RACE. TCRdb records Illumina NovaSeq 6000 as the sequencer. In TCRdb, the public reads were trimmed at Q25 with fastp and aligned with MiXCR, with productive beta chains retained. Each CDR3 protein appears once, grouped with its most common genes and DNA. Counted in this sample were roughly 62,000 distinct CDR3 sequences; less than 9.5% of them appeared once. 1.1% of the sample lies in the top ten. What was sequenced was PBMCs or a T cell subset sorted from them (not recorded which). These receptors originate from a man aged 18 to 30 who had mild COVID-19 (a few samples of this study predate the infection). The sample titles of this study are shuffled in the database, so cell type and time point are left out; the donor was told from shared clones.

This clonotype turned up a few times. The chain links TRBV3-2 to TRBJ2-3; the table names TRBD1, a call not compared with the DNA. TRBV3-2 is labeled a pseudogene. The CDR3 totals 17 residues. CDR3: CASSRSGQVHSTDTQYF. The DNA for the CDR3 is TGTGCCAGCAGCCGTTCAGGACAGGTCCATAGCACAGATACGCAGTATTTT.

The V call is TRBV10-2, the J call TRBJ1-1; the D is unclear. The CDR3 has 14 amino acids. Trimming pared 10 bases from V and 5 bases from J, leaving 20 bases between. Per germline, CDR1 WSHSY and CDR2 SAAADI. CDR3 loop: CATRSFWGRTEAFF. CDR3 nucleotides: TGCGCCACCAGGTCCTTCTGGGGAAGGACTGAAGCTTTCTTT.

This clonotype was seen a handful of times. The rearrangement uses TRBV7-2 and TRBJ1-1, with TRBD1 matching over 9 bases. V shed 3 bases, J shed 11 bases, and the junction held 13 bases outside the gene matches. The CDR3 is made up of 15 amino acids. Germline loops: CDR1 SGHTA, CDR2 FQGNSA. This CDR3 reads CASSLSRDRVRGAFF. CDR3 DNA sequence: TGTGCCAGCAGCTTGTCCCGGGACAGGGTCCGTGGCGCTTTCTTT.

The chain employs TRBV3-1 and TRBJ1-5; no clear D. Germline-derived CDR1 and CDR2 are LGHDT and YNNKEL (reference sequence). The CDR3 is made up of 13 amino acids. The germline V and J ends were trimmed by 0 bases and 5 bases, with 5 bases remaining between them. The CDR3: CASSQDLDQPQHF. The CDR3 nucleotides read TGTGCCAGCAGCCAAGACCTGGATCAGCCCCAGCATTTT.

The gene calls are TRBV20-1 and TRBJ1-2; weak D call: TRBD1 (5 bases). V was pared by 6 bases and J by 6 bases, with 20 bases between. The CDR3 consists of 14 residues. The V gene's germline CDR1 is DFQATT and CDR2 SNEGSKA (reference sequence). The CDR3 DNA reads TGCAGTGCCTTTCCGGGGTCCAGGGAGGATGGCTACACCTTC. Protein product: CSAFPGSREDGYTF.

This clonotype was found many times. V and J are TRBV6-1 and TRBJ2-1, with 12 bases matching TRBD2. Trimming cost V 5 bases and J 10 bases; bases outside gene matches: 12. Germline V gene sequence: CDR1 MNHNS, CDR2 SASEGT. This CDR3 has 16 residues. The CDR3 region is CASSTTLAGGLGEQFF. As DNA, the CDR3 is TGTGCCAGCAGTACCACCCTAGCGGGGGGGCTCGGAGAGCAGTTCTTC.

This clonotype has a count of ten or more. The V gene is TRBV18, the J gene TRBJ2-2; D may be TRBD2 (6 bases). This CDR3 has 15 residues. With 5 bases removed from V and 0 bases from J, the gap between germline ends came to 10 bases. Germline CDR1 is KGHSH and CDR2 is LQKENI. The DNA for the CDR3 is TGTGCCAGCTCATGGAGGGGCTCGAACACCGGGGAGCTGTTTTTT. This gives the protein CASSWRGSNTGELFF.

This clonotype occurred many times. The V gene is TRBV7-2, the J gene TRBJ1-1, with a possible D match to TRBD1 (5 bases). The CDR3 extends over 13 amino acids. Trimming removed 4 bases from V and 1 base from J, with 7 bases in between. Germline V lookup: CDR1 SGHTA, CDR2 FQGNSA. The CDR3 here is CASSYDRNTEAFF. In DNA form, the CDR3 reads TGTGCCAGCAGCTATGACAGGAACACTGAAGCTTTCTTT. Together with reference TRBV7-2 and TRBJ1-1, the CDR3 gives the full variable domain: GAGVSQSPSNKVTEKGKDVELRCDPISGHTALYWYRQSLGQGLEFLIYFQGNSAPDKSGLPSDRFSAERTGGSVSTLTIQRTQQEDSAVYLCASSYDRNTEAFFGQGTRLTVV.

This clonotype showed up just a few times. The chain couples TRBV6-2 or TRBV6-3 to TRBJ2-3; 8 nucleotides line up with TRBD2. This CDR3 spans 11 amino acids. V gave up 10 bases and J gave up 13 bases; unmatched junction bases: 10. CDR1 is MNHEY, CDR2 SVGEGT, per germline. CDR3 loop: CATLRGGREYF. The CDR3 DNA is TGTGCCACCCTCCGGGGGGGCCGGGAGTATTTT.

This rearrangement joins TRBV12-3 or TRBV12-4 to TRBJ2-7; TRBD2 matches at 9 bases. This CDR3 comprises 14 residues. With 5 bases clipped from V and 2 bases from J, the junction kept 4 bases outside the gene matches. The DNA for the CDR3 is TGTGCCAGCAGTGGTAGCGGGGGACCCTACGAGCAGTACTTC. It encodes CASSGSGGPYEQYF.

V gene TRBV19 combines with J gene TRBJ1-5; TRBD1 agrees at 7 bases. Trimming at V came to 9 bases and at J to 6 bases, leaving 8 bases not matched to a gene. CDR1 is LNHDA and CDR2 is SQIVND in the germline V gene (reference sequence). CDR3 length: 13 amino acids. The CDR3 loop is CASTDRVGQPQHF. As DNA, the CDR3 is TGTGCCAGCACTGACAGGGTAGGTCAGCCCCAGCATTTT. The whole variable domain, remainder taken from reference TRBV19 and TRBJ1-5, is DGGITQSPKYLFRKEGQNVTLSCEQNLNHDAMYWYRQDPGQGLRLIYYSQIVNDFQKGDIAEGYSVSREKKESFPLTVTSAQKNPTAFYLCASTDRVGQPQHFGDGTRLSIL.

This clonotype was counted ten times or more. The chain has TRBV5-1 and TRBJ2-7, with 7 bases lining up with TRBD2. Trimming cost V 0 bases and J 0 bases; bases outside gene matches: 9. The germline V gene has CDR1 SGHRS and CDR2 YFSETQ. CDR3 length: 17 residues. The CDR3, as DNA: TGCGCCAGCAGCTTGGGCTCACTAGCGTCTTCCTCCTACGAGCAGTACTTC. As protein: CASSLGSLASSSYEQYF.

This clonotype has just a few counts. This chain joins TRBV4-1 and TRBJ2-1; 7 nucleotides align to TRBD2. Germline V CDR1 and CDR2: MGHRA, YSYEKL. The ends lost 2 bases at V and 9 bases at J; junction bases unmatched: 10. This CDR3 comprises 15 residues. The CDR3 region has the DNA TGCGCCAGCAGCCAAACTACAGCCGGCGGGGGTGAGCAGTTCTTC. Translated, it gives CASSQTTAGGGEQFF.

Only a few counts were recorded for this clonotype. The chain uses TRBV12-3 or TRBV12-4 and TRBJ1-2; 9 bases align to TRBD1. Trimming took 6 bases from V and 7 from J; bases not matched to a gene: 6. The CDR3 sequence is 13 residues long. The CDR3, as DNA: TGTGCCAGCAGCCTCGACAGGGGGGGTGGCTACACCTTC. Amino acid sequence: CASSLDRGGGYTF.

This clonotype was picked up a small number of times. The gene calls are TRBV29-1 and TRBJ2-3, with D possibly TRBD2 on 7 matching bases. Trimming took off 3 bases at V and 2 bases at J, with 15 bases between the two ends. In germline, CDR1 is SQVTM, CDR2 ANQGSEA. The length of the CDR3 is 15 residues. The CDR3 loop is CSVEGGRGVTDTQYF. CDR3 DNA: TGCAGCGTTGAGGGGGGGCGAGGGGTCACAGATACGCAGTATTTT.

The chain employs TRBV12-3 or TRBV12-4 and TRBJ1-4; D remains ambiguous. V gave up 6 bases and J gave up 3 bases, with 20 bases separating them. This CDR3 is 17 amino acids long. DNA of the CDR3: TGTGCCAGCAGCCCTACTTGGGTCCGGCGGCCTAATGAAAAACTGTTTTTT. Protein product: CASSPTWVRRPNEKLFF.

This clonotype showed up just a few times. The chain combines TRBV12-5 with TRBJ2-7; 8 nucleotides match TRBD1. The CDR3 covers 14 residues. After removal of 0 bases from V and 5 bases from J, the junction contained 3 bases not matched to a gene. Germline CDR1 and CDR2: LGHNT and FRNRAP. CDR3 in DNA: TGTGCTAGTGGTTTGGTATCGGACAGGGACGAGCAGTACTTC. It is translated as CASGLVSDRDEQYF.

The rearrangement links TRBV2 to TRBJ2-7; D tentatively reads TRBD1 or TRBD2 (5 bases each). CDR1 is SNHLY and CDR2 is FYNNEI in the germline V gene. V lost 7 bases, J lost 0 bases, and 13 bases lay in between. CDR3 length equals 14 residues. The CDR3 bases are TGTGCCAGCAAATCCGGGGCTAACTCCTACGAGCAGTACTTC. Protein product: CASKSGANSYEQYF.

This clonotype was seen at least ten times. The V gene is TRBV5-1, the J gene TRBJ2-7; D is perhaps TRBD1 (5 bases). Looked up from germline, CDR1 is SGHRS and CDR2 is YFSETQ. Trimming stripped 0 bases from V and 1 base from J, with 14 bases between. CDR3 size: 16 residues. CDR3 sequence (DNA): TGCGCCAGCAGCTTGGCTGCCGACAGCGATTCCTACGAGCAGTACTTC. Translating it yields CASSLAADSDSYEQYF.

There are many counts of this clonotype. The chain joins TRBV5-1 to TRBJ2-1, with D possibly TRBD1 on 7 matching bases. The CDR3 consists of 15 residues. The germline V gene encodes CDR1 SGHRS and CDR2 YFSETQ. V lost 4 bases and J 0 bases, leaving 11 bases between the germline ends. CDR3 DNA sequence: TGCGCCAGCAGCCAGGGGGGCGGCTCCTACAATGAGCAGTTCTTC. The encoded protein is CASSQGGGSYNEQFF. Full variable domain (rest looked up from reference TRBV5-1 and TRBJ2-1): KAGVTQTPRYLIKTRGQQVTLSCSPISGHRSVSWYQQTPGQGLQFLFEYFSETQRNKGNFPGRFSGRQFSNSRSEMNVSTLELGDSALYLCASSQGGGSYNEQFFGPGTRLTVL.

This clonotype was counted once. The V and J genes are TRBV6-5 and TRBJ1-1; D is uncertain. Trimming pared 2 bases from V and 3 bases from J, leaving 13 bases between. Germline CDR1 is MNHEY and CDR2 is SVGAGI. CDR3 length: 15 residues. The CDR3 DNA is TGTGCCAGCAGTTACCGAACGGGAATGGACACTGAAGCTTTCTTT. It yields the protein CASSYRTGMDTEAFF.

There are a few counts of this clonotype. This chain joins TRBV5-5 and TRBJ2-2; D not resolved. The CDR3 spans 17 residues. CDR1 is SGHKS and CDR2 is YYEKEE in the germline V gene (reference sequence). Trimming removed 0 bases from V and 1 base from J, with 13 bases in between. The CDR3 nucleotides are TGTGCCAGCAGCTTGGACAGACGAGTTCAGAACACCGGGGAGCTGTTTTTT. This translates into CASSLDRRVQNTGELFF.

This chain uses TRBV7-2 with TRBJ1-6; D not resolved. Per the germline V gene, CDR1 is SGHTA and CDR2 is FQGNSA. Trimming took off 0 bases at V and 8 bases at J, with 8 bases between the two ends. CDR3 length: 14 residues. The CDR3 is CASSLAGLDSPLHF. The DNA for the CDR3 is TGTGCCAGCAGCTTAGCAGGGCTGGATTCACCCCTCCACTTT.

The chain combines TRBV4-2 with TRBJ2-2; the D gene is possibly TRBD2 (6 bases). The CDR3 is made up of 15 amino acids. Germline CDR1 LGHNA, CDR2 YNFKEQ. Trimming removed 5 bases from V and 5 bases from J, with 15 bases in between. The DNA for the CDR3 is TGTGCCAGCAGCGGGGAGGCCCTGGGGACCGGGGAGCTGTTTTTT. Protein product: CASSGEALGTGELFF.

V gene TRBV20-1 combines with J gene TRBJ2-5; D unresolved. Germline-derived CDR1 and CDR2 are DFQATT and SNEGSKA (reference sequence). The CDR3 consists of 12 residues. V lost 1 base and J lost 3, with 6 bases in between. The CDR3 reads CSARVTEETQYF. CDR3 nucleotides: TGCAGTGCTAGAGTTACGGAAGAGACCCAGTACTTC.

The chain recombines TRBV28 with TRBJ2-7; D unresolved. Germline lookup yields CDR1 MDHEN and CDR2 SYDVKM. This CDR3 contains 11 residues. The V gene lost 10 bases and the J gene lost 4 bases, with 11 bases spanning the gap. The CDR3 spells CATSDIYEQYF. The CDR3 nucleotides are TGTGCCACCTCTGACATTTACGAGCAGTACTTC.

The chain employs TRBV7-6 and TRBJ1-4, with TRBD1 matching 7 bases. V shed 5 bases and J 7 bases; nucleotides not matched to a gene: 7. This CDR3 comprises 14 residues. CDR1 SGHVS and CDR2 FNYEAQ come from the germline V gene. CDR3 DNA: TGTGCCAGCAGCACAGGGGACAGTGGTGAAAAACTGTTTTTT. It translates to CASSTGDSGEKLFF.